This TCR beta chain was sequenced in a study of cytomegalovirus exposure and HLA in healthy donors. The data were produced by immunoSEQ multiplex PCR, yet TCRdb's version contains in-frame clones alone and is incomplete. The sample records approximately 210,000 clones, about 84% being singletons. The CDR3 is 14 residues long. The germline CDR1 and CDR2 sequences are LNHDA and SQIVND (reference sequence). Trimming left V 2 bases short and J 5 bases short, with 12 bases between. Donors were drawn from the roughly 120-subject validation cohort, separate from the roughly 670-subject first cohort. This TCR was sampled from a woman between 18 and 30 years old in good health and CMV-seronegative. The rearrangement links TRBV19 to TRBJ1-1; D is ambiguous. Sequences were obtained from PBMCs. The CDR3 spells CASSIRTTGTEAFF. In DNA, the CDR3 is TGTGCCAGTAGTATACGCACAACCGGGACTGAAGCTTTCTTT.